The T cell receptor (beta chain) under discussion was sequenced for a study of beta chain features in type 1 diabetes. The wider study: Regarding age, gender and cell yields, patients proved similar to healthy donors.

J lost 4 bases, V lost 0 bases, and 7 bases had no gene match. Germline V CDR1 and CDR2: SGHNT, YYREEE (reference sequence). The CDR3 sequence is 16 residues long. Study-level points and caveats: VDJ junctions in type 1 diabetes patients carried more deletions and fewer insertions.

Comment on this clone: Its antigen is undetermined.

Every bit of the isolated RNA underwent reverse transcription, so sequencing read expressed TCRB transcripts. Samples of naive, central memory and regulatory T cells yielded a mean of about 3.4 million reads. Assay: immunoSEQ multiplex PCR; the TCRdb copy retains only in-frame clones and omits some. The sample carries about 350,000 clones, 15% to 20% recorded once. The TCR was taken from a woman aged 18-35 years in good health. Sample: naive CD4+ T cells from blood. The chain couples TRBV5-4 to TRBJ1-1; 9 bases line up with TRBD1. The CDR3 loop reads CASSLDGTGSFTEAFF. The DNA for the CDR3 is TGTGCCAGCAGCTTGGACGGGACAGGGAGTTTCACTGAAGCTTTCTTT.